The clone carrying this T cell receptor (beta chain) was detected only once. These data are taken from a study of technical replicates of blood from several donors. The table came from immunoSEQ multiplex PCR; TCRdb's copy has only in-frame clones and leaves some out. Of 100,000 or so clones in the sample, 90% to 97% were seen once. V lost 10 bases and J 5 bases, leaving 17 bases between the germline ends. Per germline, CDR1 LNHDA and CDR2 SQIVND (reference sequence). The CDR3 length is 13 residues. This sequence joins TRBV19 and TRBJ1-1, with D perhaps TRBD1 (6 bases). The receptor was derived from a human donor in good health. The sample consisted of T cells isolated from PBMCs. The chain's CDR3 is CATGQSPRTEAFF. As DNA, the CDR3 is TGTGCCACAGGACAGTCCCCGCGTACTGAAGCTTTCTTT.